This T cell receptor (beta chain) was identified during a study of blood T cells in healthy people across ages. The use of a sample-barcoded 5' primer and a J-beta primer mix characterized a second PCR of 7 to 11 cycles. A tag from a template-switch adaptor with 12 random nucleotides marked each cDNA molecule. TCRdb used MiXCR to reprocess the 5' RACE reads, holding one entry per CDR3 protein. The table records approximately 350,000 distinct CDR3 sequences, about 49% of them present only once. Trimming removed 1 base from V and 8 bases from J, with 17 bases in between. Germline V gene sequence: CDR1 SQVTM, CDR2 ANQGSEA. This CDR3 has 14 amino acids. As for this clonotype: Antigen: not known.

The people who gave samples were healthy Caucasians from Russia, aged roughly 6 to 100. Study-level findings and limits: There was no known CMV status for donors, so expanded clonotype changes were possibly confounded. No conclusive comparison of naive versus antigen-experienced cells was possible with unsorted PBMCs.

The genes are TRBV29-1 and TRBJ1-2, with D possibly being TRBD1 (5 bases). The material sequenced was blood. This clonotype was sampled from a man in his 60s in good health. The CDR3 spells CSVEGPARQGGYTF. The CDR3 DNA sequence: TGCAGCGTTGAAGGACCGGCCCGGCAGGGAGGCTACACCTTC. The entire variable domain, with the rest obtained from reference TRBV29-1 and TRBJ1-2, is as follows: SAVISQKPSRDICQRGTSLTIQCQVDSQVTMMFWYRQQPGQSLTLIATANQGSEATYESGFVIDKFPISRPNLTFSTLTVSNMSPEDSSIYLCSVEGPARQGGYTFGSGTRLTVV.